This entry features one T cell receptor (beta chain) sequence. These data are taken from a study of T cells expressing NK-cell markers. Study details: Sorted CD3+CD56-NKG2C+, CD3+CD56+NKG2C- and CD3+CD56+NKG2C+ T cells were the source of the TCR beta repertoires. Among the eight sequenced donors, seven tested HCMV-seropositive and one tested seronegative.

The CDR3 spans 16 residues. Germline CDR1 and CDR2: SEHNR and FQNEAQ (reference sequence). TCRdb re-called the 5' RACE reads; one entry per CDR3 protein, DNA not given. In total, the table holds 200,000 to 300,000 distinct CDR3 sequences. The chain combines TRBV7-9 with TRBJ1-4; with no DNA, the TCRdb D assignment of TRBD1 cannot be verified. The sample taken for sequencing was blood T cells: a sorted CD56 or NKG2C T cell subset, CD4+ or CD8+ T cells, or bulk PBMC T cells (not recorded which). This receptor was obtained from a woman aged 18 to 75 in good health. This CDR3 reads CASSLMGGLGNEKLFF.